These 11 T cell receptor beta chains were all obtained from the same sample, sequenced in a study of identical twins. TCRdb re-derived calls from the 5' RACE reads in MiXCR, one entry per CDR3 protein. The data show about 570,000 distinct CDR3 sequences, 9.5% to 10% seen once. A further study also used this sample, focusing on yellow fever vaccine responses in identical twins.

Sequencing was carried out using PBMCs. The receptors stem from a woman aged 18-29 years in good health.

This clonotype was detected a few times. The V call is TRBV28, the J call TRBJ1-4; unclear D gene. The germline V gene has CDR1 MDHEN and CDR2 SYDVKM. This CDR3 comprises 12 residues. Trimming removed 7 bases from V and 6 bases from J, with 9 bases in between. CDR3 sequence (DNA): TGTGCCAGCAATGTGAGGGATGAAAAACTGTTTTTT. Its translation: CASNVRDEKLFF.

There are many counts of this clonotype. The chain joins TRBV6-2 or TRBV6-3 to TRBJ2-7, with D perhaps TRBD1 or TRBD2 (5 bases each). Trimming pared 6 bases from V and 2 bases from J, leaving 11 bases between. The CDR3 has 13 amino acids. Per germline, CDR1 MNHEY and CDR2 SVGEGT. In nucleotides, the CDR3 is TGTGCCAGCAGCCAGGGAGATCCCTACGAGCAGTACTTC. Translating gives CASSQGDPYEQYF.

This clonotype was counted ten times or more. J is TRBJ2-5 and V is TRBV6-2 or TRBV6-3, with a possible D match to TRBD1 (5 bases). The CDR3 runs 17 residues. Germline V gene lookup returns CDR1 MNHEY and CDR2 SVGEGT. V was shortened by 2 bases and J by 2 bases, with 18 bases between the two germline ends. In nucleotides, the CDR3 is TGTGCCAGCAGTTACCTCTCTAACACAGGAAGACAAGAGACCCAGTACTTC. Translation gives CASSYLSNTGRQETQYF.

The chain is built from TRBV11-2 and TRBJ2-7; 8 bases map to TRBD1. This CDR3 is built from 16 residues. Germline V lookup: CDR1 SGHAT, CDR2 FQNNGV. The ends lost 5 bases at V and 4 bases at J; junction bases unmatched: 13. CDR3 DNA sequence: TGTGCCAGCAGCATATACCTAGGGCAGGGGGCTTACGAGCAGTACTTC. Amino acid sequence: CASSIYLGQGAYEQYF. Full variable domain (rest looked up from reference TRBV11-2 and TRBJ2-7): EAGVAQSPRYKIIEKRQSVAFWCNPISGHATLYWYQQILGQGPKLLIQFQNNGVVDDSQLPKDRFSAERLKGVDSTLKIQPAKLEDSAVYLCASSIYLGQGAYEQYFGPGTRLTVT.

This clonotype has only a few counts. The chain combines TRBV11-2 with TRBJ2-3; D is unclear. Deletions cut 2 bases from V and 0 bases from J, with 9 bases between. CDR1 is SGHAT and CDR2 is FQNNGV in the germline V gene. The CDR3 extends over 15 amino acids. CDR3 region: CASSLSRSSTDTQYF. Written as DNA, the CDR3 is TGTGCCAGCAGCTTATCTCGAAGTAGCACAGATACGCAGTATTTT.

This clonotype came up a few times. The genes are TRBV3-1 and TRBJ1-1; the D is unclear. Trimming shortened V by 3 bases and J by 0 bases, and 8 bases separated the two germline ends. The CDR3 runs to 14 residues. CDR1 and CDR2 (germline): LGHDT, YNNKEL (reference sequence). The CDR3 region has the DNA TGTGCCAGCAGCCACGGACGGATGAACACTGAAGCTTTCTTT. Translated, it gives CASSHGRMNTEAFF.

The V call is TRBV6-1, the J call TRBJ2-3, with D possibly TRBD1 on 6 matching bases. This CDR3 contains 15 residues. Germline values: CDR1 MNHNS, CDR2 SASEGT. Trimming removed 4 bases at V and 1 base at J, with 12 bases between. This chain's CDR3 is CASSVTGWGTDTQYF. DNA of the CDR3: TGTGCCAGCAGTGTAACAGGGTGGGGCACAGATACGCAGTATTTT.

Only a few counts were recorded for this clonotype. The rearrangement links TRBV11-2 to TRBJ2-3; TRBD2 aligns across 7 bases. J lost 4 bases, V lost 6 bases, and 10 bases had no gene match. Germline V gene lookup returns CDR1 SGHAT and CDR2 FQNNGV. CDR3 length: 15 residues. CDR3 loop: CASSPSLADPDTQYF. The CDR3 coding sequence is TGTGCCAGCAGTCCTTCTCTAGCGGACCCAGATACGCAGTATTTT.

Ten or more counts support this clonotype. V and J are TRBV20-1 and TRBJ2-2; TRBD2 matches at 9 bases. Germline V gene sequence: CDR1 DFQATT, CDR2 SNEGSKA (reference sequence). The CDR3 extends over 14 amino acids. Losses at the gene ends were 5 bases for V and 3 bases for J; bases not matched to a gene: 4. The chain's CDR3 is CSARGGADTGELFF. The CDR3 DNA is TGCAGTGCTCGCGGGGGGGCCGACACCGGGGAGCTGTTTTTT.

This clonotype was detected ten times or more. The CDR3 DNA follows: TGTGCCAGCAGCCAAGATGCGTCAGAGACCCAGTACTTC. It translates to CASSQDASETQYF. The chain has TRBV3-1 and TRBJ2-5; D is unresolved. This CDR3 is built from 13 residues. V was clipped by 0 bases and J by 4 bases, with 6 bases between them. The germline CDR1 and CDR2 sequences are LGHDT and YNNKEL (reference sequence).

This clonotype has just a few counts. The chain recombines TRBV3-1 with TRBJ1-6; weak D call: TRBD1 (5 bases). V gave up 8 bases and J gave up 16 bases, with 15 bases separating them. Germline V gene lookup returns CDR1 LGHDT and CDR2 YNNKEL (reference sequence). The CDR3 length is 11 residues. The CDR3 coding sequence is TGTGCCAGCGACAACAGACAGAGTCTCCACTTT. It translates to CASDNRQSLHF.